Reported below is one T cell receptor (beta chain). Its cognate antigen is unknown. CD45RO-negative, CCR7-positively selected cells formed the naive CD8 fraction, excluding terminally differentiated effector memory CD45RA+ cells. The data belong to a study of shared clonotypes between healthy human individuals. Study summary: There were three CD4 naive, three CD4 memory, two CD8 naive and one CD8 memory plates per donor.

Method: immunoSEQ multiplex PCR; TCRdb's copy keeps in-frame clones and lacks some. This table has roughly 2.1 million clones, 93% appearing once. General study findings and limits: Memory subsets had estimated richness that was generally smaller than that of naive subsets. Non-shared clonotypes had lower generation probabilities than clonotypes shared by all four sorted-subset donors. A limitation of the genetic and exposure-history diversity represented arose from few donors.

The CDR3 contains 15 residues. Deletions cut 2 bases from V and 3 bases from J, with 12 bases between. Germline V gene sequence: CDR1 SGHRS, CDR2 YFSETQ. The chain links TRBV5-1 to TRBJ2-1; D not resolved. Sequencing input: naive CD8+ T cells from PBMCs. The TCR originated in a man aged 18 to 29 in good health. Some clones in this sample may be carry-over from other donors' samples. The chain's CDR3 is CASSFSLNSYNEQFF. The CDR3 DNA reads TGCGCCAGCAGCTTCTCCCTCAATAGCTACAATGAGCAGTTCTTC.